A selection of T cell receptor beta chains follows, all from one sample in a study of blood T cell repertoires in COVID-19. Here immunoSEQ multiplex PCR was the method, and the copy in TCRdb shows in-frame clones only, minus some. The data contain about 220,000 clones, roughly 85% of them singletons. Sequencing was carried out using PBMCs or T cells enriched from blood (not recorded which). These receptors all come from a woman aged 40 to 55 with acute COVID-19. CDR3s include the opening cysteine and the closing phenylalanine or tryptophan. D genes are given only for firm matches. A row's size may be missing; if present it is once, few, many or a size class.

cdr3_nt,cdr3_aa,j_call,v_call,clone_size,d_call
TGTGCCAGCAGTTTTGTTCGGGACAGTAACACTGAAGCTTTCTTT,CASSFVRDSNTEAFF,TRBJ1-1,TRBV27,NA,TRBD1
TGCGCCAGCAGCCGTTATGGGGCAAGTCGCACAGATACGCAGTATTTT,CASSRYGASRTDTQYF,TRBJ2-3,TRBV5-1,NA,NA
TGCGCCAGCTTGGGGCAGGGGGAGCTGTTTTTT,CASLGQGELFF,TRBJ2-2,TRBV10-2,few,NA
TGTGCCAGCTCACAACAGGGTAGTGGGGCCAACGTCCTGACTTTC,CASSQQGSGANVLTF,TRBJ2-6,TRBV18,NA,NA
TGTGCCAGCAGCTTGGTCCAGTCAGTGTCCTACAATGAGCAGTTCTTC,CASSLVQSVSYNEQFF,TRBJ2-1,TRBV5-5,few,NA
TGTGCCAGCAGCTTAGGAAGGACAGGGAATTCACCCCTCCACTTT,CASSLGRTGNSPLHF,TRBJ1-6,TRBV11-2,NA,TRBD1
TGTGCCAGTAGTGTACAGACAGGGCGGTCAGGTCAGCCCCAGCATTTT,CASSVQTGRSGQPQHF,TRBJ1-5,TRBV19,NA,TRBD1
TGTGCCAGTTCGGACAGGGGGTACTCCTACGAGCAGTACTTC,CASSDRGYSYEQYF,TRBJ2-7,TRBV19,NA,TRBD1
TGTGCCAGTAGCCCGGGACAGGGGGCGACCTATGGCTACACCTTC,CASSPGQGATYGYTF,TRBJ1-2,TRBV19,NA,TRBD1
TGTGCCAGCAGTGAGCCGGGACAGGGAGGTATCGAGCAGTACTTC,CASSEPGQGGIEQYF,TRBJ2-7,TRBV2,NA,TRBD1
TGTGCCAGCAGCCCCACCTATTCGCCCTTTTTATTCCACGAGCAGTACTTC,CASSPTYSPFLFHEQYF,TRBJ2-7,TRBV7-9,NA,NA
TGTGCCACCAGCAAGAGAAGCGGGGTAGAAAACAATGAGCAGTTCTTC,CATSKRSGVENNEQFF,TRBJ2-1,TRBV15,NA,TRBD2
TGTGCCAGCAGTGCGACTAGCGGGGGGACCCACACCGGGGAGCTGTTTTTT,CASSATSGGTHTGELFF,TRBJ2-2,TRBV2,once,TRBD2
TGTGCCAGTAACTTCCGGGACACCATGAACACTGAAGCTTTCTTT,CASNFRDTMNTEAFF,TRBJ1-1,TRBV19,NA,NA
TGTGCCAGCGGTTTCGATTCACCCCTCCACTTT,CASGFDSPLHF,TRBJ1-6,TRBV27,NA,NA
TGTGCCAGTCAGGGTACCACTAATGAAAAACTGTTTTTT,CASQGTTNEKLFF,TRBJ1-4,TRBV19,NA,NA